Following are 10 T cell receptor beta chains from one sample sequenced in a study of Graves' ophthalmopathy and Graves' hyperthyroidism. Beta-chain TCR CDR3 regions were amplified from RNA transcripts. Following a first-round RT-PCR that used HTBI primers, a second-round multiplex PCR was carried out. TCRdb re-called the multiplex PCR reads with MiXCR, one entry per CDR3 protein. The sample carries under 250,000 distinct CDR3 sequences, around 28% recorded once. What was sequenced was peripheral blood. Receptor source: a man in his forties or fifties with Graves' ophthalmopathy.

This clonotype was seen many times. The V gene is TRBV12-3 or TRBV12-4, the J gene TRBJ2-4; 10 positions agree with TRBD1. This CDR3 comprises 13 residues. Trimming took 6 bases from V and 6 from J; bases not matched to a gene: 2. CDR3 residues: CASSWDRGNIQYF. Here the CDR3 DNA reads TGTGCCAGCAGCTGGGACAGGGGAAACATTCAGTACTTC.

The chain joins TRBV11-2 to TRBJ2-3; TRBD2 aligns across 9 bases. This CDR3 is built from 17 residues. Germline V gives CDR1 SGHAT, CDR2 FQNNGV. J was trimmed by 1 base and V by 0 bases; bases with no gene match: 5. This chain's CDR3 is CASSLDSRTSGTDTQYF. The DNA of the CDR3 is TGTGCCAGCAGCTTAGATTCCAGGACTAGCGGCACAGATACGCAGTATTTT.

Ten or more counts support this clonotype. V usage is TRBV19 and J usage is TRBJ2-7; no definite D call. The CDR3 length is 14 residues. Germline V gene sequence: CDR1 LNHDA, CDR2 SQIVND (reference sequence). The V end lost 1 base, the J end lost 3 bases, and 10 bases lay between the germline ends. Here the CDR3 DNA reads TGTGCCAGTAGTATAGGACACCAGATCTACGAGCAGTACTTC. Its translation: CASSIGHQIYEQYF.

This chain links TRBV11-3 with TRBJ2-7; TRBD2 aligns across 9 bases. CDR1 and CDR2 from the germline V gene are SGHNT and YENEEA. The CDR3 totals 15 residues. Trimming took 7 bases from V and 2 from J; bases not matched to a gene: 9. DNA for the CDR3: TGTGCCAGCACCAAGGGGGCTAGCGGGACCTACGAGCAGTACTTC. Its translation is CASTKGASGTYEQYF.

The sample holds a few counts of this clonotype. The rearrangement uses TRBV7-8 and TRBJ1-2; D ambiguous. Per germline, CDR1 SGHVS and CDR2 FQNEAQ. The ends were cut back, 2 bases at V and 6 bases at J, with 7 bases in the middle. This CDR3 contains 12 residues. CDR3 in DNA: TGTGCCAGCAGCTTATGGGGTCATGGCTACACCTTC. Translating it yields CASSLWGHGYTF.

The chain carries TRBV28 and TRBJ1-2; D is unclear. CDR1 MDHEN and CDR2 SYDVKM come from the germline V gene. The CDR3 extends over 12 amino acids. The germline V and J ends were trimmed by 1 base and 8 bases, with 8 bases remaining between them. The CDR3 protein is CASSLFGEGYTF. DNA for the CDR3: TGTGCCAGCAGTTTATTCGGCGAAGGCTACACCTTC.

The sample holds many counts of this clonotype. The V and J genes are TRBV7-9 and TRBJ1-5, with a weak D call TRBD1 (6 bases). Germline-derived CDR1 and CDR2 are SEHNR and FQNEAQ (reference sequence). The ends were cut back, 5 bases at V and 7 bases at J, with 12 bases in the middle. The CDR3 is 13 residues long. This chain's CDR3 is CASSLTGGQPQHF. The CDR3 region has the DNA TGTGCCAGCAGCCTGACAGGAGGGCAGCCCCAGCATTTT.

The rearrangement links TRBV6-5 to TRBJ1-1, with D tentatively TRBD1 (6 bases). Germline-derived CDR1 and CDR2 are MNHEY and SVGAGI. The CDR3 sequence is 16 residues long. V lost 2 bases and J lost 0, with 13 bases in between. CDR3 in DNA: TGTGCCAGCAGTTACCCTTGGGGACAATTGAACACTGAAGCTTTCTTT. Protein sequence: CASSYPWGQLNTEAFF.

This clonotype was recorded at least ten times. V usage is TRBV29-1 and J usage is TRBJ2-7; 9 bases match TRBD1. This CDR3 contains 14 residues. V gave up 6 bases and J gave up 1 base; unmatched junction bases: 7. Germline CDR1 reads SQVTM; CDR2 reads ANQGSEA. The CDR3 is CSVIQGAPSYEQYF. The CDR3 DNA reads TGCAGCGTGATACAGGGGGCCCCTTCCTACGAGCAGTACTTC.

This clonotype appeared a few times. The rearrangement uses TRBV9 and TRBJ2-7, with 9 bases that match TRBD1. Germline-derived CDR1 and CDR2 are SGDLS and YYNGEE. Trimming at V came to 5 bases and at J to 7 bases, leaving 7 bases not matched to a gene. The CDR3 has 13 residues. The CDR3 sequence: CASSVTGTGEQYF. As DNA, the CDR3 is TGTGCCAGCAGTGTTACAGGGACAGGGGAGCAGTACTTC.